This T cell receptor (beta chain) is from a study of CD8+ T cells in alopecia areata. Overall study findings and caveats: Higher clonality than in normal scalp was seen in lesional scalp, especially alopecia totalis/universalis.

This clone was recorded a few times. Its matching antigen is unknown. Any gene name here is a mouse gene name. The read halts 4 residues ahead of the CDR3 end, with the missing end drawn from the germline J gene. Looked up from germline, CDR1 is LGHNA and CDR2 is YNLKQL (reference sequence). The length of the CDR3 is 16 residues. Trimming removed 0 bases from V and 1 base from J; junction bases left unmatched: 5. Extraction and reverse transcription of RNA yielded cDNA as the sequencing template. The protocol was immunoSEQ multiplex PCR, while the TCRdb copy is restricted to in-frame clones and leaves out a portion. This sample carries approximately 280,000 clones, none of them present only once. Cell sorting was performed on pooled cutaneous lymph node cells with CD4, CD8alpha, NKG2D, NKG2ACE and other markers.

The sample taken for sequencing was CD4+ T cells sorted from a lymph node. J is TRBJ2-7 and V is TRBV5; 8 bases map to TRBD1. The TCR originated in a C3H/HeJ mouse with alopecia areata. For this mouse line, the MHC haplotype is H2-k. The covered CDR3 bases are TGTGCCAGCAGCCAAGACCGGACAGGGTCTTCCTAT. This gives the protein CASSQDRTGSSY. The complete CDR3 protein is CASSQDRTGSSYEQYF.